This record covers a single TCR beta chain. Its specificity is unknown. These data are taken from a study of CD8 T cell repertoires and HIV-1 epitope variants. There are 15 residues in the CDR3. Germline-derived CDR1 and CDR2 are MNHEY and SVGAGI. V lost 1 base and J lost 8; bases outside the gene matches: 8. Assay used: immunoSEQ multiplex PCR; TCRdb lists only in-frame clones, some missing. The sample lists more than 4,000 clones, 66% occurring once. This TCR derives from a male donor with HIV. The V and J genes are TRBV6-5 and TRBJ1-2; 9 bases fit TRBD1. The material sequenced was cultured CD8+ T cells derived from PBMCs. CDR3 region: CASSYLSGTGSGYTF. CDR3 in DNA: TGTGCCAGCAGTTACTTGTCCGGGACAGGGAGCGGCTACACCTTC.